The 3 T cell receptor beta chains below all came from one sample that was sequenced in a study of memory CD4+ T cells and cytomegalovirus serostatus. The sort gate was single viable CD3+CD4+CD8-CD45RO+ cells for memory CD4+ T cells. The table came from immunoSEQ multiplex PCR; TCRdb's copy has only in-frame clones and leaves some out. The top ten clones hold about 0.86% of a sample with over 55,000 clones, more than 60% of them seen once. Material: memory CD4+ T cells from blood. Receptors originate from an adult in good health and CMV-seronegative.

The chain recombines TRBV7-9 with TRBJ2-3, with D possibly matching TRBD2 (6 bases). Trimming stripped 7 bases from V and 0 bases from J, with 11 bases between. Germline lookup yields CDR1 SEHNR and CDR2 FQNEAQ (reference sequence). This CDR3 has 14 residues. CDR3 in DNA: TGTGCCAGCACCCCCGGGAGTAGCACAGATACGCAGTATTTT. This sequence encodes CASTPGSSTDTQYF.

V is TRBV6-6 and J is TRBJ2-3; D is unclear. Trimming removed 5 bases at V and 6 bases at J, with 9 bases between. The CDR3 is 12 residues long. Germline lookup yields CDR1 MNHNY and CDR2 SVGAGI (reference sequence). CDR3 coding DNA: TGTGCCAGCAGTGGTTCATCCGATACGCAGTATTTT. It translates to CASSGSSDTQYF.

This clone was recorded once. The chain uses TRBV28 and TRBJ2-5; D is uncertain. The germline V gene encodes CDR1 MDHEN and CDR2 SYDVKM. The CDR3 has 10 residues. Between the trimmed V and J ends, which lost 9 bases and 5 bases, there was a span of 7 bases. CDR3 bases: TGTGCCAGTCTTAAGGAGACCCAGTACTTC. The encoded protein is CASLKETQYF.